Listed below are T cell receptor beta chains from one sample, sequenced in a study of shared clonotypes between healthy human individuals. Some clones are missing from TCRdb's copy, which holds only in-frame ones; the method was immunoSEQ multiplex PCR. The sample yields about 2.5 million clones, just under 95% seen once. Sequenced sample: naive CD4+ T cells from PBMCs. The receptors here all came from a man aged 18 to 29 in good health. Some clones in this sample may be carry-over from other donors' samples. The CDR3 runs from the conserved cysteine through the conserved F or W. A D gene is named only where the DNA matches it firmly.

CDR3: CASSSQGTGQPQHF
J: TRBJ1-5
V: TRBV6-6
D: .

CDR3: CASSERGAGEKLFF
J: TRBJ1-4
V: TRBV6-1
D: .

CDR3: CSPTDGTAYF
J: TRBJ1-1
V: TRBV20-1
D: .

CDR3: CASSRSTGTEQYF
J: TRBJ2-7
V: TRBV19
D: .

CDR3: CASRTDGRVNQPQHF
J: TRBJ1-5
V: TRBV19
D: .

CDR3: CASTTGGRSQETQYF
J: TRBJ2-5
V: TRBV5-4
D: TRBD2

CDR3: CASSLEVYSNQPQHF
J: TRBJ1-5
V: TRBV28
D: .

CDR3: CASSLTPGAGQGASPLHF
J: TRBJ1-6
V: TRBV27
D: TRBD1

CDR3: CASSYTGGQPQHF
J: TRBJ1-5
V: TRBV7-9
D: .

CDR3: CASSLLTHEAFF
J: TRBJ1-1
V: TRBV7-2
D: .